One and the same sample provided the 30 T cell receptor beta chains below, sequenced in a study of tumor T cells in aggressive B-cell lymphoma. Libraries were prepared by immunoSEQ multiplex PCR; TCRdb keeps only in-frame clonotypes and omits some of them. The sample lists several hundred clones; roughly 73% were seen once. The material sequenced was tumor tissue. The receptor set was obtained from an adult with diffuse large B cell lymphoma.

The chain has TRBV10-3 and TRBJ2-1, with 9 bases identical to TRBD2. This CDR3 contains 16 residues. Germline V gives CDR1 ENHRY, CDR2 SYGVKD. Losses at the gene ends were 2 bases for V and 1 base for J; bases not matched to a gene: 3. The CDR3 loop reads CAISETLAGSYNEQFF. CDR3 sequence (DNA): TGTGCCATCAGTGAGACGCTAGCGGGGTCCTACAATGAGCAGTTCTTC.

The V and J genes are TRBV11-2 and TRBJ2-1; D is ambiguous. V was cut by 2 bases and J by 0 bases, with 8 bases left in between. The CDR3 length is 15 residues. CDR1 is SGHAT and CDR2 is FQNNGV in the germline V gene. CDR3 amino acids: CASSLPGSSYNEQFF. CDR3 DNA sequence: TGTGCCAGCAGCTTACCGGGTAGCTCCTACAATGAGCAGTTCTTC.

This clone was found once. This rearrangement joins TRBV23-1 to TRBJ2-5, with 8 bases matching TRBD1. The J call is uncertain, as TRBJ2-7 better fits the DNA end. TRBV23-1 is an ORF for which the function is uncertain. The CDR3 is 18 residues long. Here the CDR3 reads CASSQCTLPGQVSYEQYF. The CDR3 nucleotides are TGCGCCAGCAGTCAATGCACCCTCCCGGGACAGGTATCCTACGAGCAGTACTTC.

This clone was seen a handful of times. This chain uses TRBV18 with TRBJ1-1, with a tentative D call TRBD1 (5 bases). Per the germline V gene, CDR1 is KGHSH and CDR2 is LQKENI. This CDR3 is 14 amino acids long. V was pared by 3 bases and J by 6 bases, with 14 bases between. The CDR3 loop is CASSPRLVGAEAFF. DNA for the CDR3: TGTGCCAGCTCACCGAGGTTAGTAGGGGCTGAAGCTTTCTTT.

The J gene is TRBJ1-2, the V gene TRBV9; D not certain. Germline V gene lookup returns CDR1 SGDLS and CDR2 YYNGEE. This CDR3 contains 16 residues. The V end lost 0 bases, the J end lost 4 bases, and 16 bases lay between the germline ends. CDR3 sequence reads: CASSVDLATDTYGYTF. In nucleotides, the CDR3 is TGTGCCAGCAGCGTAGACTTAGCAACCGATACCTATGGCTACACCTTC.

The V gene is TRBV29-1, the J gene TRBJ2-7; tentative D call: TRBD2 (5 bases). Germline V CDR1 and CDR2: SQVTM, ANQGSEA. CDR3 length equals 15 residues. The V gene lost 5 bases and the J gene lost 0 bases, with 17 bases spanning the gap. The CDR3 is CSVRVGVGSSYEQYF. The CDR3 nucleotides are TGCAGCGTTAGAGTGGGAGTCGGTAGCTCCTACGAGCAGTACTTC.

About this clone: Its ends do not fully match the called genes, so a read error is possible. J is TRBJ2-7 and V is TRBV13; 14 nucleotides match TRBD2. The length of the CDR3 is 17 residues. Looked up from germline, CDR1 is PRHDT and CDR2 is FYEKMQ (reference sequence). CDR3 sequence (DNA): TGTACCAGCAGCTTGGGACTAGCGGGGGACTTCTCCTACGAGCAGTACTTC. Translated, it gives CTSSLGLAGDFSYEQYF.

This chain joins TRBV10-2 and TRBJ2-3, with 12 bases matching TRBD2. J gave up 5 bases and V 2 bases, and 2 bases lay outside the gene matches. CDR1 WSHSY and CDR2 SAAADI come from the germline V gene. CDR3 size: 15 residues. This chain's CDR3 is CASSEGGLAGDTQYF. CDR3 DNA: TGCGCCAGCAGTGAGGGGGGACTAGCGGGAGATACGCAGTATTTT.

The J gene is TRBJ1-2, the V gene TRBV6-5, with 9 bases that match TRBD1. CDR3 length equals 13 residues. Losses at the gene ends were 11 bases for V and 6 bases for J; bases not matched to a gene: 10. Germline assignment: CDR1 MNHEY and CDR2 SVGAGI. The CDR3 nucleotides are TGTGCCGCAAGAGGGGGGACAGGGAATGGCTACACCTTC. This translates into CAARGGTGNGYTF.

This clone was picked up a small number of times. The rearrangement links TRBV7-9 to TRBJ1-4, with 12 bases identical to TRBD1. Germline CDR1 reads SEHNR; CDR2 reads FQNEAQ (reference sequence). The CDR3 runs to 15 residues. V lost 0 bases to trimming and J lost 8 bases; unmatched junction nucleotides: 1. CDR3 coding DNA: TGTGCCAGCAGCTTAGCGGGGACAGGGGGCGAAAAACTGTTTTTT. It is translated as CASSLAGTGGEKLFF.

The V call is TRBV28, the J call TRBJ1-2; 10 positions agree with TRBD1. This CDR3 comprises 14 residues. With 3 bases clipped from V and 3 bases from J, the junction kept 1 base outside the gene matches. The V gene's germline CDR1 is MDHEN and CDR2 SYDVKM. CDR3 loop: CASSLTGGDYGYTF. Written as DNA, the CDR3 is TGTGCCAGCAGTTTGACAGGGGGCGACTATGGCTACACCTTC.

The CDR3 sequence is CASSRSDRGLEKLFF. The CDR3 region has the DNA TGTGCCAGCAGCCGCAGCGACAGGGGTTTAGAAAAACTGTTTTTT. This chain connects TRBV27 to TRBJ1-4; 8 bases fit TRBD1. The CDR3 covers 15 residues. V lost 6 bases, J lost 8 bases, and 11 bases stayed unmatched. Germline V gene data show CDR1 as MNHEY and CDR2 as SMNVEV (reference sequence). The entire variable domain, with the rest obtained from reference TRBV27 and TRBJ1-4, is as follows: EAQVTQNPRYLITVTGKKLTVTCSQNMNHEYMSWYRQDPGLGLRQIYYSMNVEVTDKGDVPEGYKVSRKEKRNFPLILESPSPNQTSLYFCASSRSDRGLEKLFFGSGTQLSVL.

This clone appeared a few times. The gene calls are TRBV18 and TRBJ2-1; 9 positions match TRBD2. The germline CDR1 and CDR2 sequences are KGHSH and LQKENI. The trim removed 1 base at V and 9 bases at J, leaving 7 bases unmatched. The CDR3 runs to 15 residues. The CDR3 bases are TGTGCCAGCTCACCACTAAGCGGGAGGTCGGGTGAGCAGTTCTTC. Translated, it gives CASSPLSGRSGEQFF. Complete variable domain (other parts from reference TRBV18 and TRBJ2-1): NAGVMQNPRHLVRRRGQEARLRCSPMKGHSHVYWYRQLPEEGLKFMVYLQKENIIDESGMPKERFSAEFPKEGPSILRIQQVVRGDSAAYFCASSPLSGRSGEQFFGPGTRLTVL.

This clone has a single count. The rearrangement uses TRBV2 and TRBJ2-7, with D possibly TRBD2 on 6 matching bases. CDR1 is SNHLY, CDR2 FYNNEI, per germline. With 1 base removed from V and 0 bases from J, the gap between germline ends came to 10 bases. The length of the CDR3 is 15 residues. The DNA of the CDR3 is TGTGCCAGCAGTGAAGAGGGGCGGGGCTCCTACGAGCAGTACTTC. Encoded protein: CASSEEGRGSYEQYF.

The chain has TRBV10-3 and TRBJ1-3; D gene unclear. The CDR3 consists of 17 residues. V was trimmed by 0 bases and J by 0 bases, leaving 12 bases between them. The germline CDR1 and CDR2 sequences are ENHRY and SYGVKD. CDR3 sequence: CAISESGVPSSGNTIYF. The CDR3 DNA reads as TGTGCCATCAGTGAGTCCGGGGTTCCGAGCTCTGGAAACACCATATATTTT.

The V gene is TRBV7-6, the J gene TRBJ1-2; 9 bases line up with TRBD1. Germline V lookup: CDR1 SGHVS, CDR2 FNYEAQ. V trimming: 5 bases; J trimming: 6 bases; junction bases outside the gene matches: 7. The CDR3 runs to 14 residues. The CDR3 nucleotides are TGTGCCAGCAGCCTGACAGGGGGTGTCCATGGCTACACCTTC. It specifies CASSLTGGVHGYTF. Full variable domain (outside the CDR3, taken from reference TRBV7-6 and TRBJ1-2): GAGVSQSPRYKVTKRGQDVALRCDPISGHVSLYWYRQALGQGPEFLTYFNYEAQQDKSGLPNDRFSAERPEGSISTLTIQRTEQRDSAMYRCASSLTGGVHGYTFGSGTRLTVV.

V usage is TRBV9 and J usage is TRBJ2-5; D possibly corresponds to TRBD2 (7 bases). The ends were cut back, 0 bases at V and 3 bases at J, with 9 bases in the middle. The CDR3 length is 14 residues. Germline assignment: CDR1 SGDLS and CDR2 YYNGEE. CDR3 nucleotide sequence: TGTGCCAGCAGCGTAGGGGGGGGCAAAGAGACCCAGTACTTC. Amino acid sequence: CASSVGGGKETQYF.

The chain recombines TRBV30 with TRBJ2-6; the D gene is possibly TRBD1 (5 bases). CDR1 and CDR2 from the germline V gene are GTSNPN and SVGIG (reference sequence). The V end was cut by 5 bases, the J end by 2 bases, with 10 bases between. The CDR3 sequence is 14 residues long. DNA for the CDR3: TGTGCCTGGGCCCTAGGGGCTGGGGCCAACGTCCTGACTTTC. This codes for CAWALGAGANVLTF.

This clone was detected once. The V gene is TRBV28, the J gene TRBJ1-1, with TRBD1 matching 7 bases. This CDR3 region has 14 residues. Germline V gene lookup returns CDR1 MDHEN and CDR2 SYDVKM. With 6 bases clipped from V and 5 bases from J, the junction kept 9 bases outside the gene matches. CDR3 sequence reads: CASSLYDRVTEAFF. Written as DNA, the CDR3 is TGTGCCAGCAGCCTATATGACAGGGTGACTGAAGCTTTCTTT.

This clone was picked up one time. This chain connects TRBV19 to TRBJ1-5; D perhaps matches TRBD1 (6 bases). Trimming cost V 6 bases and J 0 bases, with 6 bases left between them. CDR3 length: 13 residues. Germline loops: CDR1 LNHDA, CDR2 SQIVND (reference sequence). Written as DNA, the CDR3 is TGTGCCAGTAGGGACAGTAGCAATCAGCCCCAGCATTTT. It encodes CASRDSSNQPQHF. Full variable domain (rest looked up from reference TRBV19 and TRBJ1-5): DGGITQSPKYLFRKEGQNVTLSCEQNLNHDAMYWYRQDPGQGLRLIYYSQIVNDFQKGDIAEGYSVSREKKESFPLTVTSAQKNPTAFYLCASRDSSNQPQHFGDGTRLSIL.

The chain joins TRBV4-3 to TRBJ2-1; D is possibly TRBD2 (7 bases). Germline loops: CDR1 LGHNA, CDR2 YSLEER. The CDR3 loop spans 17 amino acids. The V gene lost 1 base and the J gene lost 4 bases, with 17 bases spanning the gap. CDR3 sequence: CASSQGLGRGSYNEQFF. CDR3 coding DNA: TGCGCCAGCAGCCAAGGGTTGGGGAGGGGGAGTTACAATGAGCAGTTCTTC.

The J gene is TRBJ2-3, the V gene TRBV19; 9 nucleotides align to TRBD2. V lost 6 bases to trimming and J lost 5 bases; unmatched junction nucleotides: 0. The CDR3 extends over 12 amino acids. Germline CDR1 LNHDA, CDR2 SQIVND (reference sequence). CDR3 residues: CASRLAGDTQYF. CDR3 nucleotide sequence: TGTGCCAGTAGACTAGCGGGAGATACGCAGTATTTT.

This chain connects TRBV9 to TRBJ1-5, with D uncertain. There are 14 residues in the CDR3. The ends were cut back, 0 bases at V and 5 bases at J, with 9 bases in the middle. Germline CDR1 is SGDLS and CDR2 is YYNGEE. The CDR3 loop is CASSVGGQYQPQHF. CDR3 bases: TGTGCCAGCAGCGTAGGAGGGCAGTATCAGCCCCAGCATTTT. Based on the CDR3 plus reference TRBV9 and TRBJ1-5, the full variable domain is DSGVTQTPKHLITATGQRVTLRCSPRSGDLSVYWYQQSLDQGLQFLIQYYNGEERAKGNILERFSAQQFPDLHSELNLSSLELGDSALYFCASSVGGQYQPQHFGDGTRLSIL.

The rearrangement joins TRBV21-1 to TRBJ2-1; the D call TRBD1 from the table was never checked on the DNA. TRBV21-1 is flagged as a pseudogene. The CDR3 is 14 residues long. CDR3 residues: CASSKGTGACEQFF. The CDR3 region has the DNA TGTGCCAGCAGCAAAGGGACAGGCGCATGTGAGCAGTTCTTC.

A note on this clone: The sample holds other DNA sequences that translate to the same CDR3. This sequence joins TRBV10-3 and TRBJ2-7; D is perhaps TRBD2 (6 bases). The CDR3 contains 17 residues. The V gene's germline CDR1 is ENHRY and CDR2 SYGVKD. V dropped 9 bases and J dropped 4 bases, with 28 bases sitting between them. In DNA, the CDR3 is TGTGCCATTAGTCCCCGGGTAGGCGGGGTCCAAGGTTACGAGCAGTACTTC. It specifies CAISPRVGGVQGYEQYF.

CDR3 nucleotides: TGTGCCAGAAGCCCGGACTACGAGTCCTACAATGAGCAGTTCTTC. Translating it yields CARSPDYESYNEQFF. J is TRBJ2-1 and V is TRBV5-3; TRBD2 might be the D (6 bases). TRBV5-3 counts as an open reading frame of uncertain function. This CDR3 has 15 residues. V lost 4 bases and J lost 1, with 12 bases in between.

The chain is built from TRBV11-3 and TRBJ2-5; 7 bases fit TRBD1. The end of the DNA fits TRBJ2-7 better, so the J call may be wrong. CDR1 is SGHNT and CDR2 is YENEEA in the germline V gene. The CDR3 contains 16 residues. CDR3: CASSRSGQTSSYEQYF. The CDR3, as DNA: TGTGCCAGCAGCCGTTCGGGACAGACGAGCTCCTACGAGCAGTACTTC.

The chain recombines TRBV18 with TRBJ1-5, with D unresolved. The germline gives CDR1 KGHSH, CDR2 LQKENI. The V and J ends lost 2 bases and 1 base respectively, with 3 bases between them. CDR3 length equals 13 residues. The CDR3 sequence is CASSPGSNQPQHF. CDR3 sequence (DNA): TGTGCCAGCTCACCAGGCAGCAATCAGCCCCAGCATTTT.

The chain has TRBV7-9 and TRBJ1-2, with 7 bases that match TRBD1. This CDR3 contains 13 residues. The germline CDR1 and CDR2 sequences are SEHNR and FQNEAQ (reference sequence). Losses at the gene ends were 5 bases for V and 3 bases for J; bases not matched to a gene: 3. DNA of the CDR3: TGTGCCAGCAGCCTCGGGACAGACTATGGCTACACCTTC. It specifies CASSLGTDYGYTF. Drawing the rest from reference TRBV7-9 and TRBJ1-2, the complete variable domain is DTGVSQNPRHKITKRGQNVTFRCDPISEHNRLYWYRQTLGQGPEFLTYFQNEAQLEKSRLLSDRFSAERPKGSFSTLEIQRTEQGDSAMYLCASSLGTDYGYTFGSGTRLTVV.

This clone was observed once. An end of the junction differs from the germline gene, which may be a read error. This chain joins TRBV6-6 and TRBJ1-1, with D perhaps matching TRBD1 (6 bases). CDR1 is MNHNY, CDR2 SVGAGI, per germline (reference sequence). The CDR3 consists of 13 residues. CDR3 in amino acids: CASQDGQNIEAFF. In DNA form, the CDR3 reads TGTGCCAGCCAAGACGGACAGAACATTGAAGCTTTCTTT.